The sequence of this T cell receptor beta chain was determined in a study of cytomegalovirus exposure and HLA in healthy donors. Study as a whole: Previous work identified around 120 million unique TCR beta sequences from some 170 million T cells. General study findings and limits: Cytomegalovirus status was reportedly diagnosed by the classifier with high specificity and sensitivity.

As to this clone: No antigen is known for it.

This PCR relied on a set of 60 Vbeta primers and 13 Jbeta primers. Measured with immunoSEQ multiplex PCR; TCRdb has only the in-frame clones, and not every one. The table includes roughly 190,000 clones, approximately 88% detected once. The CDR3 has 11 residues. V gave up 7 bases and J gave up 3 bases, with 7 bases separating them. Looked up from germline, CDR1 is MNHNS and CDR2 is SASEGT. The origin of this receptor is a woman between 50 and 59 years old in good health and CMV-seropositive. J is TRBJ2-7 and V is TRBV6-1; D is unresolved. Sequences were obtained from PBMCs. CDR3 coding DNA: TGTGCCAGCATAGGAGACTACGAGCAGTACTTC. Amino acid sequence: CASIGDYEQYF.